The 10 T cell receptor beta chains in this list originate from one sample, sequenced in a study of naive and memory T cell subsets. The library had UMIs added by 3' ligation of an oligonucleotide to TCR cDNA. Amplification of ligated cDNA took four PCR rounds with SP2 and nested alpha and beta constant primers. TCRdb re-called the 5' RACE reads through MiXCR, storing one row per CDR3 protein. Among about 62,000 distinct CDR3 sequences listed, more than 6% were seen once. All receptors derive from a female donor in good health.

Only a few counts were recorded for this clonotype. The rearrangement links TRBV20-1 to TRBJ1-2, with no clear D. Trimming pared 7 bases from V and 4 bases from J, leaving 13 bases between. Germline V lookup: CDR1 DFQATT, CDR2 SNEGSKA (reference sequence). The CDR3 length is 12 residues. The CDR3 protein is CSVFGVAYGYTF. The CDR3 nucleotides are TGCAGTGTCTTCGGGGTAGCCTATGGCTACACCTTC.

The chain combines TRBV20-1 with TRBJ2-3, with a weak D call TRBD1 (6 bases). Trimming pared 6 bases from V and 2 bases from J, leaving 12 bases between. Germline V lookup: CDR1 DFQATT, CDR2 SNEGSKA (reference sequence). The CDR3 contains 13 residues. The CDR3 region is CSAERDITDTQYF. The DNA of the CDR3 is TGCAGTGCCGAAAGGGACATCACAGATACGCAGTATTTT.

This clonotype was detected a few times. The chain carries TRBV29-1 and TRBJ2-5; 11 bases are shared with TRBD1. The CDR3 loop spans 15 amino acids. After removal of 6 bases from V and 5 bases from J, the junction contained 11 bases not matched to a gene. CDR1 SQVTM and CDR2 ANQGSEA come from the germline V gene. This chain's CDR3 is CSVLPGTGGGETQYF. CDR3 sequence (DNA): TGCAGCGTCCTTCCAGGGACAGGGGGAGGTGAGACCCAGTACTTC.

This clonotype has a handful of counts. The rearrangement links TRBV20-1 to TRBJ1-5; D not resolved. The germline CDR1 and CDR2 sequences are DFQATT and SNEGSKA (reference sequence). The CDR3 has 14 residues. The V end was cut by 1 base, the J end by 7 bases, with 14 bases between. As DNA, the CDR3 is TGCAGTGCTAGAGTCCCAGGATCAAGGCAGCCCCAGCATTTT. It is translated as CSARVPGSRQPQHF.

This clonotype was seen only a few times. V gene TRBV12-3 or TRBV12-4 combines with J gene TRBJ2-3, with D tentatively TRBD1 or TRBD2 (5 bases each). V lost 7 bases and J lost 0, with 14 bases in between. This CDR3 has 15 residues. In DNA form, the CDR3 reads TGTGCCAGCATAAGGGGCGGGCTTAGCACAGATACGCAGTATTTT. Translating it yields CASIRGGLSTDTQYF.

In this sample, this clonotype turned up a few times. The chain is built from TRBV6-5 and TRBJ2-1; no clear D gene. Germline lookup yields CDR1 MNHEY and CDR2 SVGAGI. The V gene lost 6 bases and the J gene lost 5 bases, with 17 bases spanning the gap. CDR3 length equals 15 residues. The CDR3 DNA is TGTGCCAGCAGCCAACTCGCCGGACCCCACAATGAGCAGTTCTTC. Protein product: CASSQLAGPHNEQFF.

The chain employs TRBV5-1 and TRBJ2-7; maybe TRBD1 (6 bases). The CDR3 has 14 amino acids. From germline, CDR1 is SGHRS and CDR2 YFSETQ. V dropped 2 bases and J dropped 0 bases, with 9 bases sitting between them. The CDR3 sequence: CASSFQGNSYEQYF. In nucleotides, the CDR3 is TGCGCCAGCAGCTTTCAGGGGAACTCCTACGAGCAGTACTTC. Supplemented by reference TRBV5-1 and TRBJ2-7, the full variable domain reads KAGVTQTPRYLIKTRGQQVTLSCSPISGHRSVSWYQQTPGQGLQFLFEYFSETQRNKGNFPGRFSGRQFSNSRSEMNVSTLELGDSALYLCASSFQGNSYEQYFGPGTRLTVT.

This clonotype has only a few counts. This chain links TRBV6-6 with TRBJ2-6; TRBD1 matches 8 bases. The germline V gene has CDR1 MNHNY and CDR2 SVGAGI (reference sequence). This CDR3 is built from 17 residues. After removal of 7 bases from V and 1 base from J, the junction contained 9 bases not matched to a gene. DNA of the CDR3: TGTGCCAGCACCTTCCGGGACAGGCCGTCTGGGGCCAACGTCCTGACTTTC. This sequence encodes CASTFRDRPSGANVLTF.

This clonotype has just a few counts. The chain employs TRBV6-5 and TRBJ1-1; 7 bases agree with TRBD1. Looked up from germline, CDR1 is MNHEY and CDR2 is SVGAGI. The CDR3 is made up of 15 amino acids. Losses at the gene ends were 0 bases for V and 2 bases for J; bases not matched to a gene: 3. DNA of the CDR3: TGTGCCAGCAGTTACTCCGGGACAGCCAACACTGAAGCTTTCTTT. Translated, it gives CASSYSGTANTEAFF.

This clonotype showed up just a few times. V usage is TRBV10-3 and J usage is TRBJ2-7, with D tentatively TRBD1 or TRBD2 (6 bases each). V was trimmed by 6 bases and J by 2 bases, leaving 17 bases between them. Germline CDR1 is ENHRY and CDR2 is SYGVKD. The CDR3 sequence is 15 residues long. CDR3 DNA sequence: TGTGCCATCAGACCCGGGACCGGGGGCGCCTACGAGCAGTACTTC. Its protein product is CAIRPGTGGAYEQYF.